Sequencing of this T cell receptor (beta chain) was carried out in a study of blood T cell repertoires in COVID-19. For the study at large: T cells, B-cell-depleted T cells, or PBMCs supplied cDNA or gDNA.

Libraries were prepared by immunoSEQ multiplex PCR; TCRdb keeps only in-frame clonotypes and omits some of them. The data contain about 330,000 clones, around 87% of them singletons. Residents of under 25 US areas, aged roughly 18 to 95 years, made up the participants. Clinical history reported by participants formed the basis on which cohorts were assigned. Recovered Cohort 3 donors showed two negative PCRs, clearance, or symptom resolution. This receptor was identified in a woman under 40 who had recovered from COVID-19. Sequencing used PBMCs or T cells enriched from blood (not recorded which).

The CDR3 loop reads CASSYRTGDYGYTF. CDR3 sequence (DNA): TGTGCCAGCAGTTACCGGACAGGGGACTATGGCTACACCTTC. The V gene is TRBV6-2 or TRBV6-3, the J gene TRBJ1-2, with 9 bases lining up with TRBD1. Germline CDR1 and CDR2: MNHEY and SVGEGT. J lost 3 bases, V lost 2 bases, and 1 base had no gene match. There are 14 residues in the CDR3.